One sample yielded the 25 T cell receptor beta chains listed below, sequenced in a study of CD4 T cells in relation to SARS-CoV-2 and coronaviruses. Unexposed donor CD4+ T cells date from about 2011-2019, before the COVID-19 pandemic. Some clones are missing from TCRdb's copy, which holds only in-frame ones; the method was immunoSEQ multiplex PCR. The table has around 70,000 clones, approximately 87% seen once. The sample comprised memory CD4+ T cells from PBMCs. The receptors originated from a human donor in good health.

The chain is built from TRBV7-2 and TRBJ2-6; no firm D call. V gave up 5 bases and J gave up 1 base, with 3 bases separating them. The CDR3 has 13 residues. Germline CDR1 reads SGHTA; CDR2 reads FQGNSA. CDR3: CASSPSGANVLTF. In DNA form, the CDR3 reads TGTGCCAGCAGCCCGTCTGGGGCCAACGTCCTGACTTTC.

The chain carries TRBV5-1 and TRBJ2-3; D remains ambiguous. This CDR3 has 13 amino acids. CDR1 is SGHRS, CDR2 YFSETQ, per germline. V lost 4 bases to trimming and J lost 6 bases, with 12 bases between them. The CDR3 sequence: CASSMTPVDTQYF. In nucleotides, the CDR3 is TGCGCCAGCAGCATGACCCCCGTGGATACGCAGTATTTT. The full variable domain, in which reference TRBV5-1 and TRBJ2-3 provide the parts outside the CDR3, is KAGVTQTPRYLIKTRGQQVTLSCSPISGHRSVSWYQQTPGQGLQFLFEYFSETQRNKGNFPGRFSGRQFSNSRSEMNVSTLELGDSALYLCASSMTPVDTQYFGPGTRLTVL.

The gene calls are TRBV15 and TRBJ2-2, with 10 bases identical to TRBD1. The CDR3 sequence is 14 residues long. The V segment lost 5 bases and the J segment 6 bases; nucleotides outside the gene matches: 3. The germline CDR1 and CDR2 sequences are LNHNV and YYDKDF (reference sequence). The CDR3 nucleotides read TGTGCCACCAGCGGGGACAGGGGTCCCGGGGAGCTGTTTTTT. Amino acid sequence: CATSGDRGPGELFF. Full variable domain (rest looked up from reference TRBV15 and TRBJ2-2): DAMVIQNPRYQVTQFGKPVTLSCSQTLNHNVMYWYQQKSSQAPKLLFHYYDKDFNNEADTPDNFQSRRPNTSFCFLDIRSPGLGDTAMYLCATSGDRGPGELFFGEGSRLTVL.

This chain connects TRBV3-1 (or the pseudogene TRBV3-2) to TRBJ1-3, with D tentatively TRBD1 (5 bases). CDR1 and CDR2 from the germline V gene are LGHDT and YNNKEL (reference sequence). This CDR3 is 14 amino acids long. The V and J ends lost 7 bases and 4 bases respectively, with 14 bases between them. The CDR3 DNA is TGTGCCAGCACCCTAAGGGGAGAAGGAAACACCATATATTTT. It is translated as CASTLRGEGNTIYF.

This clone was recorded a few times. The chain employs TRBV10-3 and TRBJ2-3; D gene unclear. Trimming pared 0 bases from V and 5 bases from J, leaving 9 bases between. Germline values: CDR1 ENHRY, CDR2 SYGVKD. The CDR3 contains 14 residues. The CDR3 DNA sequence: TGTGCCATCAGTGAGTCTAGGGCTGGAGATACGCAGTATTTT. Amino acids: CAISESRAGDTQYF.

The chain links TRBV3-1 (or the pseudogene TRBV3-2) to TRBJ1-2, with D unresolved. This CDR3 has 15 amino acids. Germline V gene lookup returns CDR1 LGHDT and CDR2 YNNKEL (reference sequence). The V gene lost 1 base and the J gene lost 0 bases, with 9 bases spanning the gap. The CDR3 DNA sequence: TGTGCCAGCAGCCAAGTTCCGTATTCTAACTATGGCTACACCTTC. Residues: CASSQVPYSNYGYTF.

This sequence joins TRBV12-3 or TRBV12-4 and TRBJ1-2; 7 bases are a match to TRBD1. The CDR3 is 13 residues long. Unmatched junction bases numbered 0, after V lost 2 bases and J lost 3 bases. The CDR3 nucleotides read TGTGCCAGCAGTTTAACAGGGGACTATGGCTACACCTTC. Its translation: CASSLTGDYGYTF.

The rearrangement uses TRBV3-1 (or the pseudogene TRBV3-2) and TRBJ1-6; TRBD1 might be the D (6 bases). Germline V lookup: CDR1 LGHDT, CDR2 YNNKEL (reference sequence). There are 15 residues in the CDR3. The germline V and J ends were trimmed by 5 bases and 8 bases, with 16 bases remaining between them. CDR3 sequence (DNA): TGTGCCAGCAGCGAGGGATTTAGGGGGGATTCACCCCTCCACTTT. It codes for CASSEGFRGDSPLHF.

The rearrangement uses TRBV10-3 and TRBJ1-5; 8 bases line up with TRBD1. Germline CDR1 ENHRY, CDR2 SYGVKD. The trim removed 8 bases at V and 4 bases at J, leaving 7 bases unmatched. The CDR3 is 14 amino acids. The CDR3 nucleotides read TGTGCCATCGGGGGGGACAGGAGTAATCAGCCCCAGCATTTT. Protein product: CAIGGDRSNQPQHF.

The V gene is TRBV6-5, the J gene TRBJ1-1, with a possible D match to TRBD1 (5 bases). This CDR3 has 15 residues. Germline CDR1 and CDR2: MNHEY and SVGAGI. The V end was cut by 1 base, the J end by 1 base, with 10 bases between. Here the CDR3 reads CASSYYGGRNTEAFF. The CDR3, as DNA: TGTGCCAGCAGTTACTATGGGGGGAGGAACACTGAAGCTTTCTTT.

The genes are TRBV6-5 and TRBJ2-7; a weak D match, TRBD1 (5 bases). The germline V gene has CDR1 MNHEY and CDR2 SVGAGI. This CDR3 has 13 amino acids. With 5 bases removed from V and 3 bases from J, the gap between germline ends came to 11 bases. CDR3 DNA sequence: TGTGCCAGCAGTCTAACAGGATACTACGAGCAGTACTTC. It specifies CASSLTGYYEQYF.

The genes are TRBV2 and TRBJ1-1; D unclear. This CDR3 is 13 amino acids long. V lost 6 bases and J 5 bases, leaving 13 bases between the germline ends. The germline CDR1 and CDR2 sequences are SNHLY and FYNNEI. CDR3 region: CASRSSGGTEAFF. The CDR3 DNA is TGTGCCAGCAGGAGTTCAGGAGGGACTGAAGCTTTCTTT.

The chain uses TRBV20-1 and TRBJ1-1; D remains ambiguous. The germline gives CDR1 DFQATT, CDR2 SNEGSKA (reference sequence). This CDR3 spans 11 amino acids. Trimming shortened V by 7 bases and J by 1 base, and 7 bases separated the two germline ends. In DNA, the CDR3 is TGCAGTGTAGACCCGAACACTGAAGCTTTCTTT. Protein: CSVDPNTEAFF.

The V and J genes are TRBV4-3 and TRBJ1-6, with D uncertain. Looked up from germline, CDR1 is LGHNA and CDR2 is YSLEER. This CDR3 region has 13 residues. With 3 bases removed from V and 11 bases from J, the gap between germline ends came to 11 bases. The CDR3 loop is CASSQAPRTPLHF. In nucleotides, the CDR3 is TGCGCCAGCAGCCAGGCCCCGCGTACACCCCTCCACTTT.

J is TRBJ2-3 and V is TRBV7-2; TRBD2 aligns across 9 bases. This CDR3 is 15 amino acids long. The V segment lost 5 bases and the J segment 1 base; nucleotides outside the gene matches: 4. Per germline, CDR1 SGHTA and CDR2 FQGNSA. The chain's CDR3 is CASSPQRGGTDTQYF. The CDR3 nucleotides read TGTGCCAGCAGCCCCCAGCGGGGGGGCACAGATACGCAGTATTTT.

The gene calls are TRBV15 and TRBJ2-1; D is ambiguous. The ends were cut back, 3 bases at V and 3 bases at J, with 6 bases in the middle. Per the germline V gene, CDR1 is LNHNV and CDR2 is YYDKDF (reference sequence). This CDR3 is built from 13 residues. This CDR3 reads CATSRERYNEQFF. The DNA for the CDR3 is TGTGCCACCAGCAGGGAACGCTACAATGAGCAGTTCTTC.

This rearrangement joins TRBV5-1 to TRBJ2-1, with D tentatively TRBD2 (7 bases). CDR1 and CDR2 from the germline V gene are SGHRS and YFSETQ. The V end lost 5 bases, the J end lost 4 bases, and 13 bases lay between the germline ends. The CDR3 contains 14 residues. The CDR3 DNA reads TGCGCCAGCAGGATAGAGGGGGGGTACAATGAGCAGTTCTTC. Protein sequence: CASRIEGGYNEQFF. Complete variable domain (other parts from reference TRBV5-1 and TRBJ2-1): KAGVTQTPRYLIKTRGQQVTLSCSPISGHRSVSWYQQTPGQGLQFLFEYFSETQRNKGNFPGRFSGRQFSNSRSEMNVSTLELGDSALYLCASRIEGGYNEQFFGPGTRLTVL.

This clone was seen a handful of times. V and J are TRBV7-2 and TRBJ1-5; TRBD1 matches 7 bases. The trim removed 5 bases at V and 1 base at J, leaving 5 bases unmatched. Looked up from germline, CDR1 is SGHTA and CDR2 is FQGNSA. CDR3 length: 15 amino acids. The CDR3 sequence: CASSPQTGSNQPQHF. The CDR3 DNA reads TGTGCCAGCAGCCCGCAGACAGGGAGCAATCAGCCCCAGCATTTT.

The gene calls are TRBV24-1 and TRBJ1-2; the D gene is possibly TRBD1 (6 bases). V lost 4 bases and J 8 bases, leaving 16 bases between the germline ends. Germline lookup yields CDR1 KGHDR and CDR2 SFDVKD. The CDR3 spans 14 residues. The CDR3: CATSDPGGQPGYTF. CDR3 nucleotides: TGTGCCACCAGTGACCCGGGGGGGCAACCGGGCTACACCTTC.

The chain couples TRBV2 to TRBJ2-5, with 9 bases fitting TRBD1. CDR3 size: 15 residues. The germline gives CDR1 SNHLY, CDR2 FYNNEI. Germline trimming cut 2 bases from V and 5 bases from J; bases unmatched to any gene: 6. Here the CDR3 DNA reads TGTGCCAGCAGTGAAAACAGGGGGCGCGGGGAGACCCAGTACTTC. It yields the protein CASSENRGRGETQYF.

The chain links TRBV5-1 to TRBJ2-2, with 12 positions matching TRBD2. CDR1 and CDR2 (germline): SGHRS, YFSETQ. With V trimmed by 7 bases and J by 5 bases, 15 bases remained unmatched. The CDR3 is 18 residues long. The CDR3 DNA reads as TGCGCCAGCGGCCGGACTAGCGGGATTCGGGAGCTTACCGGGGAGCTGTTTTTT. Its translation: CASGRTSGIRELTGELFF.

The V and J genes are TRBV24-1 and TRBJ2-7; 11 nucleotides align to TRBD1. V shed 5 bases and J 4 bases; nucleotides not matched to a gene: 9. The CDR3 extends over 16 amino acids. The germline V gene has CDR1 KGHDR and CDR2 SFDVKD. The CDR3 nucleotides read TGTGCCACCAGTGGTACAAGGACAGGGGGCAGGTACGAGCAGTACTTC. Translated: CATSGTRTGGRYEQYF.

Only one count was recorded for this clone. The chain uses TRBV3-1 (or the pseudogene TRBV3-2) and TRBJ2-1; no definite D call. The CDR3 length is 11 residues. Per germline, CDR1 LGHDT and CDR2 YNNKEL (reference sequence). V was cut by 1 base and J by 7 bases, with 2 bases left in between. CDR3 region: CASSQGNEQFF. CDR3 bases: TGTGCCAGCAGCCAAGGGAATGAGCAGTTCTTC.

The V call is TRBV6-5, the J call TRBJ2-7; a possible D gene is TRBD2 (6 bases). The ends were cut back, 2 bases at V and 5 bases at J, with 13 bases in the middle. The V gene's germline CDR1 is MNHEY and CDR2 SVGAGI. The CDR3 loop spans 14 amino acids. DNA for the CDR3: TGTGCCAGCAGTTACGGGGCGGGGTCAGACGAGCAGTACTTC. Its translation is CASSYGAGSDEQYF.

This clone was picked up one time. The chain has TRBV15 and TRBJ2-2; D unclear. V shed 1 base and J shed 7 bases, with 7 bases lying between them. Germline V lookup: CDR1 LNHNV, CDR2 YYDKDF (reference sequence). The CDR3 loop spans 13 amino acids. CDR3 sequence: CATSRVFFGELFF. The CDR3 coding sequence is TGTGCCACCAGCAGAGTTTTTTTCGGGGAGCTGTTTTTT.